This TCR beta chain is from a study of T cell changes during pregnancy in multiple sclerosis. This CDR3 is built from 18 residues. The V gene lost 4 bases and the J gene lost 0 bases, with 21 bases spanning the gap. Germline lookup yields CDR1 MGHRA and CDR2 YSYEKL. Clones were read by immunoSEQ multiplex PCR, and TCRdb kept only the in-frame ones, dropping some. The table records 40,000 or so clones, 88% of them present only once. The V call is TRBV4-1, the J call TRBJ1-1; D gene ambiguous. The sequence was obtained from a female donor with multiple sclerosis, enrolled in a pregnancy study. Sequenced here: CD8+ T cells from peripheral blood mononuclear cells, sampled in the third trimester of pregnancy. CDR3 region: CASSLPKVGSLMNTEAFF. CDR3 sequence (DNA): TGCGCCAGCAGCCTTCCTAAGGTGGGGAGCTTAATGAACACTGAAGCTTTCTTT.